This TCR beta chain was captured by sequencing in a study of cytomegalovirus exposure and HLA in healthy donors. The CDR3 totals 15 residues. From germline, CDR1 is MDHEN and CDR2 SYDVKM. V was shortened by 7 bases and J by 0 bases, with 13 bases between the two germline ends. The PCR ran on 60 Vbeta and 13 Jbeta primers. Libraries were prepared by immunoSEQ multiplex PCR; TCRdb keeps only in-frame clonotypes and omits some of them. The table records roughly 120,000 clones, around 77% of them present only once. Sample: PBMCs. V and J are TRBV28 and TRBJ2-4; D possibly corresponds to TRBD2 (6 bases). This clonotype was sampled from a man aged 45-65 years in good health and CMV-seropositive. The CDR3 bases are TGTGCCAGCAACGCGAAGGGACTAGCCAAAAACATTCAGTACTTC. Protein: CASNAKGLAKNIQYF.